This T cell receptor beta chain emerged from a study of cytotoxic CD8 clonotypes in ibrutinib-treated CLL. Across the whole study: Response samples came after a median about 13 months of treatment, range 6 to 36. Whole-study findings and limits: Increased clonality at ibrutinib response gave way to a return toward baseline at progression.

With cryopreserved PBMCs as the source, around 2 micrograms of genomic DNA went to TCR beta libraries. A note on this clone: Antigen unknown.

Germline CDR1 reads SGHKS; CDR2 reads YYEKEE (reference sequence). J was trimmed by 3 bases and V by 3 bases; bases with no gene match: 8. The CDR3 contains 15 residues. TCRdb's table, derived via immunoSEQ multiplex PCR, lists solely in-frame clones and lacks some. The data show 150,000 to 200,000 clones, 70% to 90% seen once. The source is a human donor with chronic lymphocytic leukemia. The input for sequencing was PBMCs, taken at disease progression, from a patient treated with ibrutinib. The genes are TRBV5-5 and TRBJ2-7; 8 bases map to TRBD1. CDR3: CASSSPGTGNYEQYF. The DNA for the CDR3 is TGTGCCAGCAGCTCCCCAGGGACAGGCAACTACGAGCAGTACTTC.